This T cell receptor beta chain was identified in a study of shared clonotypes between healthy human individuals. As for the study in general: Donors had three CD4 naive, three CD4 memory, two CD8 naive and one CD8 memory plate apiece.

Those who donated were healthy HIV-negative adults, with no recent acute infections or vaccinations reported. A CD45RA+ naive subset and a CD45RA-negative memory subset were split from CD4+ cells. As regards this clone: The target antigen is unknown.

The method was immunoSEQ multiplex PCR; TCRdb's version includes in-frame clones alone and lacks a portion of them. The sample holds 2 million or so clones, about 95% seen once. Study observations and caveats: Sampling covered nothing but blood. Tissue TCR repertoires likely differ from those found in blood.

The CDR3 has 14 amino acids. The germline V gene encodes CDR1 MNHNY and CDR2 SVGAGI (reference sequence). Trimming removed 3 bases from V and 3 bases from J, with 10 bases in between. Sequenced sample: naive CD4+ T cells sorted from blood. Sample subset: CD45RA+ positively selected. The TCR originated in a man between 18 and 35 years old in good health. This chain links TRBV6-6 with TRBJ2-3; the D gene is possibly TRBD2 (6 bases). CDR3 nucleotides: TGTGCCAGCAGTTATGGCGGGACGACAGATACGCAGTATTTT. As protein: CASSYGGTTDTQYF.